This TCR beta chain was sequenced for a study of CD8 T cells in ankylosing spondylitis. Study results and limitations: Past studies reported some motif variants in reactive arthritis synovial fluid and blood. There was reportedly significant enrichment of clones that were disease-linked in matched ankylosing spondylitis synovial fluid. One TCR beta motif, made up of about 8 highly homologous variants, appeared characteristic of ankylosing spondylitis blood.

The V end was cut by 6 bases, the J end by 1 base, with 16 bases between. The CDR3 has 16 residues. CDR1 and CDR2 (germline): SGHAT, FQNNGV. Quantitative 5'-RACE with molecular barcodes generated TCR beta libraries. TCRdb re-called the 5' RACE reads with MiXCR, one entry per CDR3 protein. Of 250,000 to 300,000 distinct CDR3 sequences listed, around 19% are singletons. Points on this clonotype: Its matching antigen is unknown.

The sequenced sample was blood, either unsorted or a sorted T cell fraction (not recorded which). The sequence was collected from a male donor with ankylosing spondylitis or in good health (not recorded which). The V gene is TRBV11-2, the J gene TRBJ2-1, with D perhaps matching TRBD2 (6 bases). CDR3 loop: CASREGPKRSYNEQFF. For the CDR3, the DNA is TGTGCCAGCAGGGAGGGCCCAAAGAGGTCCTACAATGAGCAGTTCTTC.